This record covers a single T cell receptor beta chain. Germline V lookup: CDR1 SGHTA, CDR2 FQGNSA. V gave up 2 bases and J gave up 1 base, with 17 bases separating them. The CDR3 spans 18 residues. The data were obtained in a study of blood T cell repertoires in COVID-19. Study-level information: Samples representing acute and convalescent COVID-19 were sourced from the United States, Italy and Spain. PBMCs, B-cell-depleted T cells, or T cells were the source of the cDNA or gDNA that made up the material.

How the authors handled the data: The assay estimated nucleated cells by amplifying reference gene primers. Profiled with immunoSEQ multiplex PCR; TCRdb holds only in-frame clones, not every one. V and J calls and clone size are copied from that table; D and trimming were computed from the DNA. The table shows around 210,000 clones, with around 80% occurring only once. This sequence originates from a human donor in a cohort sampled during active COVID-19. The rearrangement links TRBV7-2 to TRBJ2-2; D ambiguous. Sequencing used peripheral blood. The CDR3 spells CASSLSLVWRKNTGELFF. In nucleotides, the CDR3 is TGTGCCAGCAGCTTAAGCCTTGTTTGGCGGAAGAACACCGGGGAGCTGTTTTTT.